This T cell receptor (beta chain) was sequenced during a study of T cell clonotyping in hematopoietic cell transplantation. This sample's time point: recipient sample about 28 days before transplant, after cytoreduction. Recipient blood drawn about 28 days pretransplant and days 30, 100, 180 after. Libraries were prepared by immunoSEQ multiplex PCR; TCRdb keeps only in-frame clonotypes and omits some of them. The sample lists about 18,000 clones; roughly 86% were seen once. This CDR3 region has 13 residues. Per germline, CDR1 MNHEY and CDR2 SMNVEV (reference sequence). Trimming pared 2 bases from V and 3 bases from J, leaving 7 bases between.

The chain has TRBV27 and TRBJ1-1, with D possibly TRBD1 on 5 matching bases. The source is a man between 50 and 59 years old with acute myeloid leukemia. Some clones in this sample may be carry-over from other donors' samples. The sample in question was peripheral blood mononuclear cells, obtained before stem cell transplant. CDR3 DNA: TGTGCCAGCAGTTTAGTCAGGGACACTGAAGCTTTCTTT. Encoded protein: CASSLVRDTEAFF.